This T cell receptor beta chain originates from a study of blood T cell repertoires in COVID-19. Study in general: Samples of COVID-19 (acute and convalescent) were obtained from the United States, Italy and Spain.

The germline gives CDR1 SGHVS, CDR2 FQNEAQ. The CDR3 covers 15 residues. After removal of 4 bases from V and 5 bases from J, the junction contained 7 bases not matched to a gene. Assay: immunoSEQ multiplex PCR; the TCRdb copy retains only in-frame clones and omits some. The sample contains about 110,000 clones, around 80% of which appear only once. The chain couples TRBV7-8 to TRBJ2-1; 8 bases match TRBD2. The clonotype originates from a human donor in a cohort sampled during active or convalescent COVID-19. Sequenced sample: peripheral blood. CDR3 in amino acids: CASSSVGLADNEQFF. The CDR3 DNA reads TGTGCCAGCAGCTCCGTCGGACTAGCAGACAATGAGCAGTTCTTC.